The source of this T cell receptor beta chain is a study of naive and memory T cell subsets. Points on this clonotype: The antigen remains undetermined. Mismatch with germline at one junction end may stem from a read error.

The CDR3 contains 15 residues. Germline lookup yields CDR1 SEHNR and CDR2 FQNEAQ (reference sequence). An equimolar mix of two oligonucleotides served as the beta constant-region primer for TRBC1 and TRBC2. The ligated cDNA underwent four PCR rounds using SP2 and nested alpha and beta constant-region primers. TCRdb reanalysed the UMI-ligation and nested PCR reads using MiXCR and keeps one entry per CDR3 protein. The sample carries 95,000 to 150,000 distinct CDR3 sequences, 30% to 45% recorded once. Study conclusions and caveats: In naive cells, over 95% of TCR sequences were seen only once.

Separate alpha and beta amplification began at the second PCR step. The clonotype was recovered from a human donor in good health. The genes are TRBV7-9 and TRBJ2-1, with a weak D call TRBD1 (5 bases). What was sequenced was central memory CD4+ T cells from blood. CDR3 nucleotides: TGTGCCAGCAGCTTAGACCCCAGGGTTGGCGGTAACTCCATCTTC. This codes for CASSLDPRVGGNSIF. Supplemented by reference TRBV7-9 and TRBJ2-1, the full variable domain reads DTGVSQNPRHKITKRGQNVTFRCDPISEHNRLYWYRQTLGQGPEFLTYFQNEAQLEKSRLLSDRFSAERPKGSFSTLEIQRTEQGDSAMYLCASSLDPRVGGNSIFGPGTRLTVL.